This TCR beta chain was sequenced in a study of T cell repertoires in cytomegalovirus infection. Study-level points and caveats: What dominated the ex vivo response were HLA-C-restricted CMV-specific TCR beta clonotypes. CMV carriers having the relevant HLA were flagged by cumulative public TCR beta family frequency.

With regard to this clonotype: Its antigen is not known. This may stem from a read error, because a much larger clone lies one nucleotide away.

One entry per CDR3 protein results from TCRdb running MiXCR on the reads. The table shows approximately 990,000 distinct CDR3 sequences, with about 33% occurring only once. Germline V lookup: CDR1 SGHVS, CDR2 FNYEAQ. This CDR3 region has 15 residues. The sequence came from a human donor in good health (CMV status not recorded). Some clones in this sample may be carry-over from other donors' samples. This chain uses TRBV7-6 with TRBJ1-1, with TRBD1 identical over 9 bases. This material consisted of cultured CD8+ T cells from PBMCs, taken from culture after CMV antigen stimulation. The CDR3, as DNA: TGTGCCAGCAGCTTAACAGGGGGCTTGGTCACTGCAGCTTTCTTT. Encoded protein: CASSLTGGLVTAAFF.